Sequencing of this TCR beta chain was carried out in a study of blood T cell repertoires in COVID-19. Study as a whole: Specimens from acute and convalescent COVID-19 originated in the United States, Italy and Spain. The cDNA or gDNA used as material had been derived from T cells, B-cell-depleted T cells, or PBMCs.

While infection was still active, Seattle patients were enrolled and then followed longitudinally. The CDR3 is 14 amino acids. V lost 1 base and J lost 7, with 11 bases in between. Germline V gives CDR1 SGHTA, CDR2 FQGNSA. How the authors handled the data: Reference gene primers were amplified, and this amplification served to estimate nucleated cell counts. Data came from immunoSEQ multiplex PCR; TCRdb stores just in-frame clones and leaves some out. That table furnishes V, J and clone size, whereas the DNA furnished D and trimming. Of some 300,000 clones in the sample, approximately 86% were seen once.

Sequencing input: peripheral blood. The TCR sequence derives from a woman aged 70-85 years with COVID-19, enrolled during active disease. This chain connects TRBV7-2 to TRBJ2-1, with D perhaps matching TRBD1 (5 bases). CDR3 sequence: CASSLGGSLNEQFF. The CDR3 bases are TGTGCCAGCAGCTTAGGGGGCTCCCTTAATGAGCAGTTCTTC.